In this sample, the clone carrying this T cell receptor (beta chain) turned up many times. Its antigen is not identified. This sample was taken from a study of identical twins. A template switching step contributed a universal primer site, while unique molecular identifiers were present in the cDNA. TCRdb redid the calling of the 5' RACE reads with MiXCR, one entry per CDR3 protein. Among 280,000 or so distinct CDR3 sequences listed, around 8.8% were seen once. J gave up 2 bases and V 4 bases, and 11 bases lay outside the gene matches. This CDR3 contains 18 residues. The germline V gene encodes CDR1 SNHLY and CDR2 FYNNEI. Study-level findings and limits: Compared with models, monozygotic twins showed more out-of-frame TCR alpha sharing. The study found weaker excess twin sharing in beta out-of-frame sequences.

These data were likewise used in another study, on yellow fever vaccine responses in identical twins.

Input material: memory (CD45RO+) T cells sorted from blood. The clonotype was recovered from a woman aged 18-29 years in good health. The gene calls are TRBV2 and TRBJ2-1, with TRBD2 identical over 10 bases. DNA of the CDR3: TGTGCCAGCAGTGGAAAGGCCCCCGGACTAGCGGCCTACAATGAGCAGTTCTTC. Translation gives CASSGKAPGLAAYNEQFF.